The clone carrying this T cell receptor beta chain has just a few counts. This sample is part of a study of blood T cell repertoires in COVID-19. Study in general: The study drew acute and convalescent COVID-19 samples from the United States, Italy and Spain. The cDNA or gDNA used as material had been derived from T cells, B-cell-depleted T cells, or PBMCs.

The authors' processing: Counts of nucleated cells, estimated from reference gene primer amplification, were obtained. TCRdb keeps only in-frame clones here, not all; method: immunoSEQ multiplex PCR. The V and J calls and clone size come from that table; D and trimming were worked out from the DNA. The sample consists of about 250,000 clones, 80% to 85% of them appearing once. This TCR derives from a man aged 35 to 55 who had been exposed to COVID-19. Sequencing input: PBMCs or T cells enriched from blood (not recorded which).

CDR3 amino acids: CAISEGGIAEAFF. DNA for the CDR3: TGTGCCATCAGTGAAGGAGGGATCGCTGAAGCTTTCTTT. The chain combines TRBV10-3 with TRBJ1-1; D not certain. The CDR3 consists of 13 residues. Trimming took off 3 bases at V and 6 bases at J, with 11 bases between the two ends. Germline CDR1 reads ENHRY; CDR2 reads SYGVKD.